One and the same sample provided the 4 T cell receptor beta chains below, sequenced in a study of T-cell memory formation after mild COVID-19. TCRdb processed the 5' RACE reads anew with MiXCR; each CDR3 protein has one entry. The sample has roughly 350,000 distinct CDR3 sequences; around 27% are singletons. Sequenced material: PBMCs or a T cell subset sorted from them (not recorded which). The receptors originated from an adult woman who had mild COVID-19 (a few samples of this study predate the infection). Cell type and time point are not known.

The CDR3 DNA is TGCAGCGTCGTAAAGCTCCCCCGGACAGGGAAAAACATTCAGTACTTC. Translated, it gives CSVVKLPRTGKNIQYF. The chain carries TRBV29-1 and TRBJ2-4; 8 positions agree with TRBD1. Trimming removed 6 bases from V and 4 bases from J; junction bases left unmatched: 14. The CDR3 totals 16 residues. Germline V gene data show CDR1 as SQVTM and CDR2 as ANQGSEA.

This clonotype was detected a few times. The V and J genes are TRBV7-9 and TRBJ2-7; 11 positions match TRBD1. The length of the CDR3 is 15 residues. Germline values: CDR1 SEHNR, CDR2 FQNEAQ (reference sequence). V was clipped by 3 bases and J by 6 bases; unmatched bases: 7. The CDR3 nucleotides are TGTGCCAGCAGCTTTGCCGGGACAGGGGGTAGCGAGCAGTACTTC. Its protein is CASSFAGTGGSEQYF.

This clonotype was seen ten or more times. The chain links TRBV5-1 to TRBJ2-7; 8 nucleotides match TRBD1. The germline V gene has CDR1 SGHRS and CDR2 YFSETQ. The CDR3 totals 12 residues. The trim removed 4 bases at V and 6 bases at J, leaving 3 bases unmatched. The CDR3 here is CASSGDRGEQYF. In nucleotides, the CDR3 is TGCGCCAGCAGCGGAGACAGGGGCGAGCAGTACTTC.

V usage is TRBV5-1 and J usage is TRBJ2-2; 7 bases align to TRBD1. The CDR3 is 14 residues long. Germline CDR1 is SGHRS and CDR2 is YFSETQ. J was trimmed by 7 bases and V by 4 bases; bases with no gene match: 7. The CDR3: CASSAGTEGGELFF. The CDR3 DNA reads TGCGCCAGCAGCGCAGGGACAGAAGGCGGGGAGCTGTTTTTT.